The 9 T cell receptor beta chains below all came from one sample that was sequenced in a study of vaccination and CD4 T cells after COVID-19. Oncomine TCR Beta short-read sequencing was applied to DNA from cultured CD4+ T cells. TCRdb processed the PCR reads anew with MiXCR; each CDR3 protein has one entry. Here the sample spans around 10,000 distinct CDR3 sequences, around 60% being singletons. Treatment defined: roughly ten-day PBMC culture with coronavirus spike peptide pools or control peptides (ViraFEST assay). These receptors lack a known antigen. Sequencing was carried out using CD4+ T cells from blood, cultured in vitro. All receptors come from a human donor who had recovered from COVID-19.

The rearrangement joins TRBV6-1 to TRBJ2-7, with D perhaps matching TRBD1 (6 bases). This CDR3 comprises 11 residues. Trimming pared 6 bases from V and 5 bases from J, leaving 8 bases between. Per the germline V gene, CDR1 is MNHNS and CDR2 is SASEGT. The CDR3 sequence: CASSNRDEQYF. Here the CDR3 DNA reads TGTGCCAGCAGCAACAGGGACGAGCAGTACTTC.

This clonotype was recorded a few times. V usage is TRBV7-9 and J usage is TRBJ1-5; D possibly corresponds to TRBD1 (6 bases). Trimming removed 6 bases from V and 2 bases from J, with 20 bases in between. Per the germline V gene, CDR1 is SEHNR and CDR2 is FQNEAQ (reference sequence). The CDR3 is 17 amino acids. CDR3: CASSSMGGRGGNQPQHF. CDR3 DNA sequence: TGTGCCAGCAGTTCAATGGGGGGCAGGGGAGGCAATCAGCCCCAGCATTTT.

In this sample, this clonotype is large. The V call is TRBV9, the J call TRBJ2-7; a weak D match, TRBD2 (5 bases). The germline V and J ends were trimmed by 3 bases and 7 bases, with 17 bases remaining between them. The germline V gene has CDR1 SGDLS and CDR2 YYNGEE. The CDR3 sequence is 14 residues long. The chain's CDR3 is CASSGTAHSGEQYF. CDR3 nucleotides: TGTGCCAGCAGCGGGACGGCCCACTCGGGAGAGCAGTACTTC.

DNA of the CDR3: TGTGCCGGCGGGGAGGTCAGGGGATCGGAGACCCAGTACTTC. Residues: CAGGEVRGSETQYF. The chain recombines TRBV2 with TRBJ2-5, with D tentatively TRBD1 or TRBD2 (6 bases each). V lost 11 bases, J lost 5 bases, and 21 bases lay in between. This CDR3 region has 14 residues. The germline CDR1 and CDR2 sequences are SNHLY and FYNNEI.

The chain joins TRBV6-5 to TRBJ2-7; TRBD1 matches 7 bases. Germline CDR1 reads MNHEY; CDR2 reads SVGAGI. Trimming took 4 bases from V and 0 from J; bases not matched to a gene: 6. This CDR3 comprises 15 residues. For the CDR3, the DNA is TGTGCCAGCAGTTCCCGGGACAGATCCTCCTACGAGCAGTACTTC. Its protein is CASSSRDRSSYEQYF.

This rearrangement joins TRBV6-2 or TRBV6-3 to TRBJ2-2; 7 nucleotides match TRBD1. Unmatched junction bases numbered 6, after V lost 0 bases and J lost 5 bases. The CDR3 totals 16 residues. Germline assignment: CDR1 MNHEY and CDR2 SVGEGT. The DNA for the CDR3 is TGTGCCAGCAGTTACTCGAGAGGGGGCGGTACCGGGGAGCTGTTTTTT. Encoded protein: CASSYSRGGGTGELFF.

The chain combines TRBV20-1 with TRBJ1-2, with 10 bases aligning to TRBD1. Losses at the gene ends were 5 bases for V and 2 bases for J; bases not matched to a gene: 17. CDR1 and CDR2 from the germline V gene are DFQATT and SNEGSKA (reference sequence). The CDR3 consists of 18 residues. CDR3 amino acids: CSAFPSTGQGIGNYGYTF. CDR3 bases: TGCAGTGCTTTTCCCTCCACGGGACAGGGGATCGGAAACTATGGCTACACCTTC.

V gene TRBV24-1 combines with J gene TRBJ2-3, with unresolved D. Germline CDR1 KGHDR, CDR2 SFDVKD. Trimming shortened V by 0 bases and J by 6 bases, and 3 bases separated the two germline ends. This CDR3 comprises 12 residues. The DNA of the CDR3 is TGTGCCACCAGTGATTTGGCGGATACGCAGTATTTT. Amino acid sequence: CATSDLADTQYF.

This sequence joins TRBV7-2 and TRBJ2-5; TRBD2 aligns across 7 bases. The germline V gene has CDR1 SGHTA and CDR2 FQGNSA. V was clipped by 4 bases and J by 5 bases; unmatched bases: 4. This CDR3 is built from 13 residues. CDR3 nucleotides: TGTGCCAGCAGCTCGAGCGGGGCTGAGACCCAGTACTTC. As protein: CASSSSGAETQYF.